This T cell receptor (beta chain) is from a study of beta chain features in type 1 diabetes. The whole isolated RNA underwent reverse transcription, so sequencing captured expressed TCRB transcripts. The assay was immunoSEQ multiplex PCR, and TCRdb's table has in-frame clones only and misses some. This table has nearly 250,000 clones, roughly 13% appearing once. General observations from the study: Shorter templates might be favored by PCR, and equally so in patients and in controls.

A remark on this clone: Its target is not known.

CDR3 length: 15 amino acids. The germline gives CDR1 SGHAT, CDR2 FQNNGV. The junction had 10 bases not matched to a gene; V was cut back by 5 bases and J by 5 bases. Sequenced: naive CD4+ T cells from blood. The sequence was obtained from a woman aged 40 to 55 in good health. The chain has TRBV11-2 and TRBJ2-5, with 8 bases aligning to TRBD2. CDR3 loop: CASSPRLAGRETQYF. The CDR3 bases are TGTGCCAGCAGCCCCCGGTTAGCGGGGAGGGAGACCCAGTACTTC.